Following are 30 T cell receptor beta chains from one sample sequenced in a study of blood T cells in healthy people across ages. With a J-beta primer mix and a sample-barcoded 5' primer, a second PCR ran about 6 to 11 cycles. TCRdb re-called the 5' RACE reads with MiXCR, one entry per CDR3 protein. The sample lists 920,000 or so distinct CDR3 sequences, under 45% seen once, with 18% in the top ten. Sequenced sample: blood. The receptor set was obtained from a woman in her sixties in good health.

The gene calls are TRBV6-4 and TRBJ2-3, with D hard to call. Germline loops: CDR1 MRHNA, CDR2 SNTAGT. V lost 0 bases and J 0 bases, leaving 16 bases between the germline ends. CDR3 length equals 18 residues. CDR3 residues: CASSDSRCAPTSTDTQYF. For the CDR3, the DNA is TGTGCCAGCAGTGACTCGAGATGTGCGCCAACTAGCACAGATACGCAGTATTTT.

This clonotype appeared many times. The chain recombines TRBV20-1 with TRBJ2-3; D not resolved. Germline CDR1 and CDR2: DFQATT and SNEGSKA (reference sequence). V gave up 1 base and J gave up 2 bases, with 10 bases separating them. The CDR3 extends over 14 amino acids. The DNA of the CDR3 is TGCAGTGCTAGAGTTTTCCGAAACACAGATACGCAGTATTTT. Translating gives CSARVFRNTDTQYF.

The chain has TRBV18 and TRBJ2-1; possibly TRBD2 for D (6 bases). V was pared by 3 bases and J by 7 bases, with 16 bases between. CDR3 length: 15 amino acids. Germline V gene lookup returns CDR1 KGHSH and CDR2 LQKENI. The CDR3 DNA reads as TGTGCCAGCTCACCTGACCGAGCGGGTAGGAATGAGCAGTTCTTC. This sequence encodes CASSPDRAGRNEQFF.

Only a few counts were recorded for this clonotype. V gene TRBV20-1 combines with J gene TRBJ1-4; 7 nucleotides align to TRBD1. The germline V gene has CDR1 DFQATT and CDR2 SNEGSKA (reference sequence). The length of the CDR3 is 16 residues. With V trimmed by 5 bases and J by 2 bases, 11 bases remained unmatched. The CDR3 DNA reads TGCAGTGCTGCCTACAGGGGAGTTCGGACTAATGAAAAACTGTTTTTT. This sequence encodes CSAAYRGVRTNEKLFF.

This clonotype was seen only once. CDR3 residues: CASSYSPSGINEQFF. DNA for the CDR3: TGTGCCAGCAGTTACTCGCCTAGCGGGATCAATGAGCAGTTCTTC. The rearrangement uses TRBV6-5 and TRBJ2-1, with TRBD2 matching over 9 bases. Per the germline V gene, CDR1 is MNHEY and CDR2 is SVGAGI. V was clipped by 0 bases and J by 6 bases; unmatched bases: 3. The length of the CDR3 is 15 residues.

This clonotype was counted only a few times. The rearrangement joins TRBV6-1 to TRBJ2-5, with 7 bases that match TRBD1. CDR1 and CDR2 from the germline V gene are MNHNS and SASEGT. The V gene end was trimmed by 1 base and the J gene end by 6 bases; junction bases not matched to a gene: 8. The CDR3 sequence is 15 residues long. The CDR3 protein is CASSEEVGGAKTQYF. CDR3 DNA sequence: TGTGCCAGCAGTGAAGAGGTAGGGGGCGCGAAGACCCAGTACTTC.

The chain couples TRBV30 to TRBJ2-5; no clear D gene. CDR1 is GTSNPN and CDR2 is SVGIG in the germline V gene (reference sequence). The CDR3 consists of 13 residues. Trimming left V 1 base short and J 2 bases short, with 8 bases between. As DNA, the CDR3 is TGTGCCTGGAGTGGAACACAGCAAGAGACCCAGTACTTC. Encoded protein: CAWSGTQQETQYF.

The V gene is TRBV5-1, the J gene TRBJ2-4; D remains unclear. The better agreement between TRBJ2-7 and the DNA end casts doubt on the J call. The length of the CDR3 is 15 residues. Per germline, CDR1 SGHRS and CDR2 YFSETQ. Written as DNA, the CDR3 is TGCGCCAGCAGCTTGGGGTCCTTCCTCTCCTACGAGCAGTACTTC. Its protein is CASSLGSFLSYEQYF.

This clonotype was found a few times. The chain combines TRBV5-1 with TRBJ2-7; D gene ambiguous. The CDR3 has 13 amino acids. Germline V gene sequence: CDR1 SGHRS, CDR2 YFSETQ. Between the trimmed V and J ends, which lost 3 bases and 4 bases, there was a span of 11 bases. The CDR3 reads CASSYQMGYEQYF. The CDR3 region has the DNA TGCGCCAGCAGCTACCAGATGGGGTACGAGCAGTACTTC.

The chain joins TRBV28 to TRBJ1-5; 7 bases fit TRBD1. CDR3 length equals 17 residues. The germline CDR1 and CDR2 sequences are MDHEN and SYDVKM. The V gene end was trimmed by 11 bases and the J gene end by 3 bases; junction bases not matched to a gene: 19. The CDR3: CACLYSAQGSLNQPQHF. DNA for the CDR3: TGTGCCTGCTTGTACTCGGCACAGGGGTCACTCAATCAGCCCCAGCATTTT. Together with reference TRBV28 and TRBJ1-5, the CDR3 gives the full variable domain: DVKVTQSSRYLVKRTGEKVFLECVQDMDHENMFWYRQDPGLGLRLIYFSYDVKMKEKGDIPEGYSVSREKKERFSLILESASTNQTSMYLCACLYSAQGSLNQPQHFGDGTRLSIL.

In its sample, this clonotype was seen a few times. The V gene is TRBV13, the J gene TRBJ2-5, with TRBD2 as a possible D gene (6 bases). Germline assignment: CDR1 PRHDT and CDR2 FYEKMQ (reference sequence). The V end lost 3 bases, the J end lost 0 bases, and 11 bases lay between the germline ends. The CDR3 is 15 amino acids. The CDR3 protein is CASSFVAEDQETQYF. CDR3 sequence (DNA): TGTGCCAGCAGCTTCGTAGCGGAGGACCAAGAGACCCAGTACTTC.

Concerning this clonotype itself: A much bigger clone sits one base away, suggesting this may be a read error. This chain uses TRBV29-1 with TRBJ2-7; D may correspond to TRBD1 or TRBD2 (5 bases each). The germline V gene has CDR1 SQVTM and CDR2 ANQGSEA. This CDR3 has 16 amino acids. This chain's CDR3 is CSDSRGHTRSSHEQYF. CDR3 DNA: TGCAGCGATTCCCGGGGCCATACCCGAAGCTCCCACGAGCAGTACTTC.

Points on this clonotype: The junction differs from germline at one of its ends, possibly a read error. The chain carries TRBV4-2 and TRBJ2-4; 11 nucleotides agree with TRBD2. Germline values: CDR1 LGHNA, CDR2 YNFKEQ. The CDR3 loop spans 18 amino acids. The DNA of the CDR3 is TGTGCCAGCACCCAAGGTTCGACTAGCGGGGCGAATTGTTCCATTCAGTACTTC. Protein: CASTQGSTSGANCSIQYF.

On this clonotype: One end of the junction fails to match germline, which may point to a read error. The genes are TRBV6-6 and TRBJ1-5; 11 nucleotides align to TRBD1. CDR1 and CDR2 (germline): MNHNY, SVGAGI (reference sequence). The CDR3 sequence is 15 residues long. CDR3 loop: CASSPGTGGNRPQHF. The CDR3, as DNA: TGTGCCAGCAGTCCCGGGACAGGGGGTAATCGGCCCCAGCATTTT.

This clonotype turned up a few times. This chain connects TRBV2 to TRBJ2-3; TRBD2 matches at 9 bases. Germline loops: CDR1 SNHLY, CDR2 FYNNEI. V was clipped by 7 bases and J by 4 bases; unmatched bases: 6. There are 14 residues in the CDR3. The CDR3 DNA reads as TGTGCCAGCATGGCTAGCGGGATCGCAGATACGCAGTATTTT. Translating gives CASMASGIADTQYF.

The sample holds a few counts of this clonotype. The chain has TRBV20-1 and TRBJ2-1; perhaps D is TRBD1 or TRBD2 (5 bases each). The length of the CDR3 is 15 residues. V was clipped by 0 bases and J by 2 bases, with 11 bases between them. Per the germline V gene, CDR1 is DFQATT and CDR2 is SNEGSKA (reference sequence). CDR3 DNA: TGCAGTGCTAGAGATTACGGGGCCCCCTACAATGAGCAGTTCTTC. Translation: CSARDYGAPYNEQFF.

This chain uses TRBV6-5 with TRBJ2-7, with no clear D. V was trimmed by 5 bases and J by 0 bases, leaving 11 bases between them. CDR1 MNHEY and CDR2 SVGAGI come from the germline V gene. This CDR3 is built from 14 residues. This chain's CDR3 is CASSGNILSYEQYF. In nucleotides, the CDR3 is TGTGCCAGCAGTGGAAACATCCTCTCCTACGAGCAGTACTTC.

J is TRBJ2-1 and V is TRBV20-1; a possible D gene is TRBD2 (6 bases). Germline V gene lookup returns CDR1 DFQATT and CDR2 SNEGSKA (reference sequence). There are 16 residues in the CDR3. Trimming removed 4 bases at V and 7 bases at J, with 23 bases between. The DNA for the CDR3 is TGCAGTGCTACGGGGGAGACAGCCCTTCATGGGAATGAGCAGTTCTTC. It translates to CSATGETALHGNEQFF.

The V gene is TRBV10-3, the J gene TRBJ1-4; weak D call: TRBD1 (6 bases). The germline V and J ends were trimmed by 5 bases and 0 bases, with 10 bases remaining between them. The CDR3 runs 15 residues. From germline, CDR1 is ENHRY and CDR2 SYGVKD. CDR3 protein: CAISPTGTTNEKLFF. The CDR3 DNA sequence: TGTGCCATCAGTCCTACAGGGACAACTAATGAAAAACTGTTTTTT.

This clonotype was observed once. The V gene is TRBV6-5, the J gene TRBJ2-5; TRBD2 might be the D (5 bases). CDR1 and CDR2 from the germline V gene are MNHEY and SVGAGI. The V end lost 1 base, the J end lost 2 bases, and 11 bases lay between the germline ends. The CDR3 has 15 amino acids. The CDR3 bases are TGTGCCAGCAGTTACTTCCGGGGAGTTCAAGAGACCCAGTACTTC. Its translation is CASSYFRGVQETQYF.

V gene TRBV4-2 combines with J gene TRBJ2-5, with D maybe TRBD1 (5 bases). V lost 0 bases and J lost 1, with 15 bases in between. CDR1 and CDR2 (germline): LGHNA, YNFKEQ. CDR3 length: 17 amino acids. This chain's CDR3 is CASSQELRGLSQETQYF. CDR3 in DNA: TGTGCCAGCAGCCAAGAGTTAAGGGGCTTGTCCCAAGAGACCCAGTACTTC.

This clonotype was counted a few times. The chain recombines TRBV25-1 with TRBJ2-3; 10 positions agree with TRBD2. The CDR3 is made up of 15 amino acids. With 8 bases clipped from V and 0 bases from J, the junction kept 5 bases outside the gene matches. From germline, CDR1 is MGHDK and CDR2 SYGVNS. The CDR3 DNA reads TGTGCCAGCCAAGGACTAGCGGCCAGCACAGATACGCAGTATTTT. Translation gives CASQGLAASTDTQYF. Together with reference TRBV25-1 and TRBJ2-3, the CDR3 gives the full variable domain: EADIYQTPRYLVIGTGKKITLECSQTMGHDKMYWYQQDPGMELHLIHYSYGVNSTEKGDLSSESTVSRIRTEHFPLTLESARPSHTSQYLCASQGLAASTDTQYFGPGTRLTVL.

This sequence joins TRBV3-1 and TRBJ2-1; 8 nucleotides match TRBD2. Trimming removed 4 bases from V and 10 bases from J; junction bases left unmatched: 6. Germline loops: CDR1 LGHDT, CDR2 YNNKEL (reference sequence). The CDR3 spans 13 residues. Here the CDR3 reads CASSPGTRWEQFF. CDR3 nucleotide sequence: TGTGCCAGCAGCCCCGGGACTAGATGGGAGCAGTTCTTC.

The chain is built from TRBV20-1 and TRBJ2-1, with 7 bases that match TRBD2. The DNA end is more similar to TRBJ2-7, so the J call may be wrong. Germline loops: CDR1 DFQATT, CDR2 SNEGSKA (reference sequence). This CDR3 has 14 amino acids. The CDR3 spells CSAFRVSERGEQYF. In nucleotides, the CDR3 is TGCAGTGCTTTCCGCGTCTCCGAGCGGGGCGAGCAGTACTTC.

The chain joins TRBV2 to TRBJ2-1; perhaps D is TRBD1 or TRBD2 (6 bases each). The length of the CDR3 is 13 residues. Trimming removed 8 bases from V and 9 bases from J, with 17 bases in between. Germline CDR1 reads SNHLY; CDR2 reads FYNNEI. The CDR3 here is CASHFGGGLEQFF. In DNA, the CDR3 is TGTGCCAGCCATTTCGGGGGCGGGCTTGAGCAGTTCTTC.

This clonotype was seen more than once but under ten times. This sequence joins TRBV4-1 and TRBJ2-1; D unresolved. Trimming shortened V by 2 bases and J by 5 bases, and 7 bases separated the two germline ends. Looked up from germline, CDR1 is MGHRA and CDR2 is YSYEKL. The CDR3 totals 13 residues. CDR3 amino acids: CASSQRSNNEQFF. In nucleotides, the CDR3 is TGCGCCAGCAGCCAAAGGTCGAACAATGAGCAGTTCTTC.

This clonotype was counted a few times. The chain combines TRBV9 with TRBJ2-1; D unresolved. V lost 0 bases, J lost 0 bases, and 7 bases lay in between. The CDR3 runs to 15 residues. Per germline, CDR1 SGDLS and CDR2 YYNGEE. CDR3: CASSVDSPSYNEQFF. The CDR3 DNA reads TGTGCCAGCAGCGTAGACAGTCCCTCCTACAATGAGCAGTTCTTC. Based on the CDR3 plus reference TRBV9 and TRBJ2-1, the full variable domain is DSGVTQTPKHLITATGQRVTLRCSPRSGDLSVYWYQQSLDQGLQFLIQYYNGEERAKGNILERFSAQQFPDLHSELNLSSLELGDSALYFCASSVDSPSYNEQFFGPGTRLTVL.

V and J are TRBV7-9 and TRBJ2-1; D perhaps matches TRBD2 (6 bases). V was trimmed by 4 bases and J by 7 bases, leaving 14 bases between them. The length of the CDR3 is 14 residues. Germline CDR1 reads SEHNR; CDR2 reads FQNEAQ (reference sequence). In nucleotides, the CDR3 is TGTGCCAGCAGCTCGGGACTCGAGAGAAATGAGCAGTTCTTC. The encoded protein is CASSSGLERNEQFF.

The V call is TRBV4-1, the J call TRBJ2-7; TRBD2 is a possible D gene (5 bases). Trimming pared 4 bases from V and 0 bases from J, leaving 16 bases between. Per germline, CDR1 MGHRA and CDR2 YSYEKL. This CDR3 region has 16 residues. CDR3 coding DNA: TGCGCCAGCAGCCGTCCCTCCGGCGCGGGCTCCTACGAGCAGTACTTC. Translating gives CASSRPSGAGSYEQYF.

The V call is TRBV12-3 or TRBV12-4, the J call TRBJ1-4, with D uncertain. Trimming left V 6 bases short and J 10 bases short, with 15 bases between. The CDR3 sequence is 13 residues long. The CDR3 sequence is CASSRAGPGKLFF. The CDR3 region has the DNA TGTGCCAGCAGCCGAGCCGGGCCTGGAAAACTGTTTTTT.